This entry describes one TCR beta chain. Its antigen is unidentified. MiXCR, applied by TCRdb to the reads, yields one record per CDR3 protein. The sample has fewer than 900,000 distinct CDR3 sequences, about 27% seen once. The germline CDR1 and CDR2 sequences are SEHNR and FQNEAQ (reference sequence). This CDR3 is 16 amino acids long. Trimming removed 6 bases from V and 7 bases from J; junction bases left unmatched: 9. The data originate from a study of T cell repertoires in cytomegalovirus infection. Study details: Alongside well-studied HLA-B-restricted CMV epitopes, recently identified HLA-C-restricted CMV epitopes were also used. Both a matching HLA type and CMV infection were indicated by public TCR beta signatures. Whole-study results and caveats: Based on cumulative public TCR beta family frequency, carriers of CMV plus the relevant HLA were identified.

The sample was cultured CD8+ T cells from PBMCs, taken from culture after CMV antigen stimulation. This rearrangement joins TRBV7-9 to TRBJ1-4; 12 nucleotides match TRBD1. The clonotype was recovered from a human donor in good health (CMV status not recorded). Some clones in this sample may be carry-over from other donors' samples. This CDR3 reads CASRSGQGARGEKLFF. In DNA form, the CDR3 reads TGTGCCAGCAGGTCGGGACAGGGGGCGCGAGGTGAAAAACTGTTTTTT. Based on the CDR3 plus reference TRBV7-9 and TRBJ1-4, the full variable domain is DTGVSQNPRHKITKRGQNVTFRCDPISEHNRLYWYRQTLGQGPEFLTYFQNEAQLEKSRLLSDRFSAERPKGSFSTLEIQRTEQGDSAMYLCASRSGQGARGEKLFFGSGTQLSVL.